This T cell receptor beta chain was documented in a study of cytomegalovirus exposure and HLA in healthy donors (dated by TCRdb to about 2017). In terms of the full investigation: An earlier analysis of a few hundred of the donors reported 276 Gb of sequence data and 95 million to 120 million unique TCR beta sequences obtained from 180 million or so T cells. All discovery cohort repertoires had been generated on a single sequencing platform. Of the 300 to 500 genotyped donors, 65% to 90% were placed in the genetic ancestry cluster associated with self-reported Caucasian donors. The number of typed donors differed by locus: about 620-630 for A, B, C, DRB1 and DQB1; about 520 for DQA1; over 600 for DPA1; and about 450 for DPB1. High-throughput TCR immunosequencing, statistical association of individual TCRs with disease status, and machine learning were combined to predict cytomegalovirus infection status. HLA typing included class I and class II loci at four-digit resolution. The study aimed to test whether cataloging public T cell receptors could reveal signatures of past pathogen exposure. A later analysis re-analyzed previously published TCR beta repertoires from approximately 670 donors and added high-resolution HLA genotyping to study TCR occurrence patterns. Roughly five DR-DQ haplotypes were handled as single units for association and clustering, since linkage in the cohort was strong. Along with the approximately 700-subject first cohort, a separate validation cohort of roughly 110 different subjects was used. In a later genetic analysis, genome-wide SNP genotypes for about 65% of the roughly 670 donors were used, and that subset was treated as a discovery cohort. Rather than drawing on any new phenotypic data, the later analysis identified candidate immune exposures from TCR beta sequences and the way those sequences occurred across donors. An early release that covered 500 to 800 HLA-typed donors contained approximately 300 gigabases of sequencing data and tens of millions of unique TCR sequences. An earlier analysis of a few hundred of the donors applied high-throughput TCR beta sequencing to assess whether each TCR beta V gene segment acted as functional or pseudogenic. The T cell repertoires of several hundred subjects were profiled by immunosequencing and related to cytomegalovirus serostatus. On average, about 240,000 unique TCR beta nucleotide sequences were sequenced per donor among some 420 genotyped donors of the cohort, with around 19% of those sequences being non-productive. Donor age, sex, ethnicity and CMV serostatus were compiled together with the repertoire data.

The library came from the immunoSEQ multiplex PCR assay. A mixture of 60 forward primers for TCR Vbeta segments and 13 reverse primers for TCR Jbeta segments was used in the multiplex PCR. The CDR3 region of rearranged TCR beta genes was amplified from genomic DNA by a multiplex PCR assay. On the Illumina HiSeq System, the amplified TCR beta libraries were sequenced as 87-base-pair reads. Concerning the study's data processing: In a later analysis, tens of millions of unique TCR beta chains were counted across the 500 to 850 repertoires, and roughly 11 million of these chains were shared by at least two donors. Raw reads were error-corrected and collapsed into unique sequences by a nearest-neighbor algorithm in which closely related sequences were merged to remove PCR and sequencing errors. CDR3 sequences were aligned to IMGT reference sequences to assign V, D and J gene segments. For a sequence to be retained, a match of at least six nucleotides to both a V gene segment and a J gene segment was required. Rearrangements were classified as productive when the CDR3 lacked stop codons and remained in frame with V and J, and all other rearrangements were classified as non-productive. Following IMGT convention, CDR3 was defined as the stretch from the second conserved V-encoded cysteine to the conserved J-encoded phenylalanine. Sequences without an unambiguous match to a single V gene segment were excluded from the earlier analysis of 450 to 650 of the donors. An earlier analysis of a few hundred of the donors called V segments functional above 56.7% productive rearrangements and segregating when the between-donor standard deviation exceeded 5%. A statistical classification framework was developed to diagnose cytomegalovirus status using the catalog of TCR beta chain sequences. A later analysis assigned V and J genes by comparing TCR nucleotide sequences with IMGT/GENE-DB human TR gene sequences. In a later analysis, CDR3 sequences and most-parsimonious VDJ recombination scenarios were assigned using the TCRdist pipeline. In a later analysis, every TCR beta chain was defined by the combination of its CDR3 amino acid sequence and its V-gene family, and reads without a unique V-gene family were dropped. To address suspected cross-contamination and a sequencing artifact, a later analysis removed under 600 highly shared, low-generation-probability nucleotide sequences. In a later analysis, a clonal expansion index was calculated for each public chain from normalized within-repertoire ranks of inferred template counts. In a later analysis, generation probabilities were computed with a VDJ recombination model fitted to out-of-frame rearrangements, and the resulting probabilities were checked against IGoR. A later analysis scored TCR-TCR, TCR-HLA and TCR-CMV co-occurrence with hypergeometric tests, applying a repertoire-size bias correction to TCR pairs. False discovery rates were estimated in a later analysis by permuting HLA or CMV assignments 20 times. In a later analysis, co-occurring TCRs were grouped with DBSCAN, and TCRdist sequence similarity was added when clustering was performed within HLA-allele-positive subsets. Co-occurrence clustering excluded repertoires with fewer than 30,000 or more than 120,000 public chains, plus five with anomalous nucleotide sharing. Sourced from immuneACCESS, this table was stored by TCRdb with only in-frame sequences that have V and J called. A share of the clones is absent; for the studies checked, an unresolved V gene accounts for under half, and the remainder has no known explanation. The V and J calls and clone size come from that table; D and trimming were worked out from the DNA. The sample yields a few hundred thousand clones; 70% to 90% were counted once. 2% of the sample comes from the top ten.

Findings and caveats that apply to the study as a whole: Specific HLA alleles were associated with roughly 17,000 TCR beta sequences at a false discovery rate of 0.05 in a later analysis. A total of 150 to 200 TCR beta chains were listed by the study as associated with cytomegalovirus. In a later genetic analysis, a missense DCLRE1C variant was associated with V-gene and J-gene trimming of TCR beta chains, and the association was replicated in an independent cohort. According to a later genetic analysis, donors in an Asian-associated ancestry cluster had fewer N-insertions in productive TCRs than the approximately 650-donor mean. Correlated functional status among segregating V segments might reflect linkage disequilibrium, but an unknown experimental factor could not be ruled out. The only immune exposure information available for the cohort was CMV serostatus. While some public TCRs were present in many individuals, most TCR sequences turned up only very rarely across donors. In vitro tests confirmed that a few of the cytomegalovirus-associated TCR beta chains recognize cytomegalovirus antigens. According to the authors, the approach could potentially be generalized to other disease states and immunological phenotypes. According to a later analysis, TCR association rates differed among HLA loci, with DRB1 alleles showing the most associated TCRs and HLA-C alleles showing the fewest. In both the original and validation cohorts, the classifier was reported to diagnose cytomegalovirus status with high specificity and sensitivity. The 87-base-pair reads could not distinguish some IMGT-functional V segments, including TRBV6-2 and TRBV6-3, so those segments were excluded. In an earlier analysis of more than 500 of the donors, most TCR beta V segments appeared in productive rearrangements about 87% or about 30% of the time, broadly matching IMGT annotations. This cohort had only TCR beta chains sequenced, and the lack of alpha or paired-chain data limited which features could be detected. A further reported finding was that TCR beta sequences accurately predicted the HLA-A and HLA-B alleles for most subjects in the first cohort. Presence/absence analyses assumed roughly uniform sequencing depth across donors, an assumption that may not hold. A cluster of highly shared sequence variants was judged likely to represent a technical artifact of the sequencing pipeline. Because counts were too low, some 17 rarely observed V segments, including chromosome 9 orphons, were excluded from the earlier analysis of some 540 of the donors. In a later analysis, HLA-associated TCR beta chains were found to be more clonally expanded and to have lower generation probabilities than equally common non-associated chains. A later analysis reported that several top co-occurrence clusters appeared linked to parvovirus B19, influenza, CMV and Epstein-Barr virus. Most CMV-associated TCR beta chains appeared to be HLA-restricted in a later analysis, and the HLA associations seemed to be driven largely by CMV exposure. Assigning TCR associations to individual alleles was difficult when HLA alleles, especially DR and DQ, strongly co-occurred. Because some donors lacked HLA typing at each locus, the association tests relied only on the typed subset.

Relative to germline, V is 6 bases shorter and J is 1 base shorter, with 9 bases between their ends. The CDR3 numbers 13 residues from cysteine through phenylalanine. Solely the CDR3 DNA is kept, with 39 bases framed from the first base. Looking up the germline V gene yields CDR1 LGHNA and CDR2 YSLEER. The cohort was made up of 666 healthy bone marrow donors. At the time of sampling, every cohort member was nominally healthy, though immune exposures that went unrecorded were likely present. The donor was CMV seropositive and was included in the group of 270 or so seropositive cohort members. A peripheral blood sample was collected from each donor, and TCR beta sequencing was performed on peripheral blood mononuclear cells. Genomic DNA extraction from the blood cell samples was performed with the Qiagen DNeasy Blood Extraction Kit. In regard to this clone: Its antigen remains undetermined. No much larger clonotype is one base removed from it; base qualities were not supplied.

The material sequenced was PBMCs. This clonotype was sampled from a woman aged 35 to 49 in good health and CMV-seropositive. The V and J segments used are TRBV4-3 and TRBJ1-1; perhaps TRBD1 is the D gene, with 5 bases matching. CDR3 protein: CASSSQGNTEAFF. The nucleotide sequence is given as TGCGCCAGCAGTTCCCAGGGGAACACTGAAGCTTTCTTT.